A selection of T cell receptor beta chains follows, all from one sample in a study of blood T cell repertoires in COVID-19. The table came from immunoSEQ multiplex PCR; TCRdb's copy has only in-frame clones and leaves some out. The table includes roughly 320,000 clones, 65% to 90% detected once. The material sequenced was peripheral blood. These receptors all stem from a human donor in a cohort sampled during active COVID-19. CDR3s include the opening cysteine and the closing phenylalanine or tryptophan. Fields, in order: D gene, clone size, V gene, J gene, CDR3 protein, CDR3 DNA. D genes are given only for firm matches. Size is omitted from some rows. Given values are once, few, many or a class for expanded clones.

TRBD1	.	TRBV27	TRBJ2-2	CASSFNDRDTGELFF	TGTGCCAGCAGTTTTAATGACAGGGACACCGGGGAGCTGTTTTTT
.	once	TRBV27	TRBJ2-7	CASSLRQGKGEQYF	TGTGCCAGCAGTTTACGGCAGGGAAAGGGGGAGCAGTACTTC
.	.	TRBV7-9	TRBJ1-2	CASSLPVGRRYGYTF	TGTGCCAGCAGCTTGCCCGTTGGCAGGCGTTATGGCTACACCTTC
.	few	TRBV5-1	TRBJ2-2	CASSLAQGNTGELFF	TGCGCCAGCAGCTTGGCTCAGGGAAACACCGGGGAGCTGTTTTTT
TRBD2	once	TRBV24-1	TRBJ2-5	CATMEGASGGLQETQYF	TGTGCCACCATGGAAGGGGCTAGCGGGGGGCTCCAAGAGACCCAGTACTTC
.	.	TRBV6-5	TRBJ2-7	CASSLRQDQPYEQYF	TGTGCCAGCAGTTTAAGACAGGACCAGCCCTACGAGCAGTACTTC
.	.	TRBV7-9	TRBJ1-3	CASTVISGSGNTIYF	TGTGCCAGCACCGTAATTTCAGGGTCTGGAAACACCATATATTTT
.	.	TRBV5-1	TRBJ1-4	CASSTTATNEKLFF	TGCGCCAGCAGCACGACAGCAACTAATGAAAAACTGTTTTTT
TRBD2	many	TRBV30	TRBJ2-3	CAWDRTWTSGVPDTQYF	TGTGCCTGGGATAGGACTTGGACTAGCGGGGTCCCAGATACGCAGTATTTT
TRBD1	.	TRBV20-1	TRBJ1-1	CSAPGQIEAFF	TGCAGTGCTCCGGGACAGATCGAAGCTTTCTTT
.	.	TRBV11-3	TRBJ2-1	CASSLGGGRAMGEQFF	TGTGCCAGCAGCCTTGGAGGAGGACGGGCGATGGGTGAGCAGTTCTTC
.	.	TRBV6-4	TRBJ1-1	CASSDSPGSTEAFF	TGTGCCAGCAGTGACTCTCCGGGGTCTACTGAAGCTTTCTTT
.	.	TRBV9	TRBJ1-1	CASSVGGPEMNTEAFF	TGTGCCAGCAGCGTAGGAGGGCCGGAAATGAACACTGAAGCTTTCTTT
.	few	TRBV5-1	TRBJ2-7	CASSPEKSYEQYF	TGCGCCAGCAGCCCGGAGAAGTCCTACGAGCAGTACTTC
TRBD1	.	TRBV6-4	TRBJ1-1	CASSPDRGNTEAFF	TGTGCCAGCAGTCCGGACAGGGGGAACACTGAAGCTTTCTTT
TRBD2	.	TRBV30	TRBJ2-7	CAWSRTSGDYYEQYF	TGTGCCTGGAGCCGGACTAGCGGGGACTACTACGAGCAGTACTTC
TRBD1	.	TRBV18	TRBJ1-4	CASSSGQNNEKLFF	TGTGCCAGCTCATCGGGACAGAATAATGAAAAACTGTTTTTT
.	.	TRBV30	TRBJ2-1	CAWSVRRGNEQFF	TGTGCCTGGAGTGTACGAAGGGGCAATGAGCAGTTCTTC
.	.	TRBV6-5	TRBJ1-1	CASRSGSYQSSEAFF	TGTGCCAGCAGAAGTGGGAGCTACCAGAGCAGTGAAGCTTTCTTT
.	once	TRBV2	TRBJ1-3	CASSVTGNTIYF	TGTGCCAGCAGTGTTACTGGAAACACCATATATTTT
.	.	TRBV6-5	TRBJ2-3	CASSYRTAGTDTQYF	TGTGCCAGCAGTTACAGGACAGCAGGCACAGATACGCAGTATTTT
TRBD2	many	TRBV11-1	TRBJ2-6	CASSKKTGGGANVLTF	TGTGCCAGCAGCAAAAAGACGGGAGGTGGGGCCAACGTCCTGACTTTC
.	.	TRBV7-9	TRBJ1-1	CASTPPQWNTEAFF	TGTGCCAGCACCCCCCCGCAGTGGAACACTGAAGCTTTCTTT
.	.	TRBV5-6	TRBJ1-5	CASSLLGQPQHF	TGTGCCAGCAGCTTGCTAGGCCAGCCCCAGCATTTT
.	.	TRBV7-8	TRBJ1-2	CASSLGRNPGGYTF	TGTGCCAGCAGCTTAGGGCGTAACCCAGGTGGCTACACCTTC
.	.	TRBV6-5	TRBJ1-2	CASRTGQYGYTF	TGTGCCAGCAGAACTGGGCAGTATGGCTACACCTTC